Listed here are 29 T cell receptor beta chains from one sample, sequenced in a study of beta chain features in type 1 diabetes. No antigens are known for them. The entirety of the isolated RNA underwent reverse transcription, so expressed TCRB transcripts were sequenced. TCRdb's copy holds only in-frame clones and misses some; the assay was immunoSEQ multiplex PCR. The sample lists 100,000 to 150,000 clones, around 9% occurring once. Overall study results and limits: Shortening that was moderate but significant affected the TCRB CDR3s of Type 1 diabetes patients in all four CD4+ subsets.

Input material: central memory CD4+ T cells from blood. The receptor source for this set is a man in his thirties or forties with type 1 diabetes.

This clone was observed a handful of times. The chain joins TRBV19 to TRBJ1-2, with D tentatively TRBD1 (6 bases). Germline V lookup: CDR1 LNHDA, CDR2 SQIVND (reference sequence). This CDR3 has 12 amino acids. Trimming took off 5 bases at V and 8 bases at J, with 12 bases between the two ends. CDR3 region: CASSPQGGGYTF. CDR3 DNA sequence: TGTGCCAGTAGTCCACAGGGCGGCGGCTACACCTTC.

This clone was seen a few times. J is TRBJ1-6 and V is TRBV7-3; D is perhaps TRBD1 (6 bases). V shed 4 bases and J shed 8 bases, with 21 bases lying between them. The CDR3 length is 17 residues. CDR1 and CDR2 from the germline V gene are SGHTA and FQGTGA. The CDR3 DNA reads TGTGCCAGCAGCTCCAGCCCCCAACAGGGCTCTTATTCACCCCTCCACTTT. This gives the protein CASSSSPQQGSYSPLHF.

This chain uses TRBV2 with TRBJ2-5; no clear D gene. This CDR3 is built from 11 residues. Germline loops: CDR1 SNHLY, CDR2 FYNNEI. Trimming shortened V by 6 bases and J by 4 bases, and 6 bases separated the two germline ends. The CDR3 nucleotides are TGTGCCAGCAGCCTACGAGAGACCCAGTACTTC. Translating gives CASSLRETQYF.

The chain joins TRBV30 to TRBJ2-3; no definite D call. Germline-derived CDR1 and CDR2 are GTSNPN and SVGIG (reference sequence). V dropped 2 bases and J dropped 3 bases, with 3 bases sitting between them. The length of the CDR3 is 11 residues. CDR3 bases: TGTGCCTGGAGTCCAACAGATACGCAGTATTTT. Protein sequence: CAWSPTDTQYF.

This clone showed up just a few times. V and J are TRBV27 and TRBJ2-7, with 7 bases identical to TRBD1. With V trimmed by 5 bases and J by 4 bases, 11 bases remained unmatched. This CDR3 region has 15 residues. Germline V gene lookup returns CDR1 MNHEY and CDR2 SMNVEV (reference sequence). The CDR3 region has the DNA TGTGCCAGCAGTGGATCGGACAGGCAATATTACGAGCAGTACTTC. This encodes CASSGSDRQYYEQYF.

This clone appeared a few times. The chain has TRBV7-8 and TRBJ2-5; 9 bases match TRBD2. Trimming at V came to 3 bases and at J to 5 bases, leaving 4 bases not matched to a gene. Germline values: CDR1 SGHVS, CDR2 FQNEAQ. The CDR3 extends over 14 amino acids. The CDR3: CASSFGTSMETQYF. The DNA for the CDR3 is TGTGCCAGCAGCTTCGGGACTAGCATGGAGACCCAGTACTTC.

This chain joins TRBV5-6 and TRBJ2-6; D is possibly TRBD1 (6 bases). V dropped 0 bases and J dropped 4 bases, with 8 bases sitting between them. Germline V lookup: CDR1 SGHDT, CDR2 YYEEEE. The CDR3 length is 15 residues. Here the CDR3 reads CASSLGGRGANVLTF. CDR3 DNA: TGTGCCAGCAGCTTGGGGGGGCGCGGGGCCAACGTCCTGACTTTC.

The V and J genes are TRBV29-1 and TRBJ2-5; D ambiguous. V lost 6 bases to trimming and J lost 3 bases, with 11 bases between them. Germline CDR1 is SQVTM and CDR2 is ANQGSEA. The CDR3 covers 12 residues. The DNA for the CDR3 is TGCAGCGTCCTCGATGACAAAGAGACCCAGTACTTC. Amino acid sequence: CSVLDDKETQYF.

This clone appeared a few times. This chain connects TRBV18 to TRBJ2-3, with TRBD2 identical over 7 bases. The CDR3 runs to 15 residues. The germline CDR1 and CDR2 sequences are KGHSH and LQKENI. The V segment lost 3 bases and the J segment 5 bases; nucleotides outside the gene matches: 8. DNA of the CDR3: TGTGCCAGCTCACCTCCCTCTAGCGGTGGAGATACGCAGTATTTT. Translating gives CASSPPSSGGDTQYF.

This chain joins TRBV10-2 and TRBJ2-2; D is possibly TRBD2 (5 bases). Germline-derived CDR1 and CDR2 are WSHSY and SAAADI. The V end was cut by 6 bases, the J end by 1 base, with 9 bases between. The CDR3 totals 14 residues. DNA for the CDR3: TGCGCCAGCAGGGGAGTATGGAACACCGGGGAGCTGTTTTTT. Translation: CASRGVWNTGELFF.

The V and J genes are TRBV2 and TRBJ2-3; tentative D call: TRBD2 (5 bases). Deletions cut 5 bases from V and 0 bases from J, with 12 bases between. The CDR3 contains 15 residues. Germline V lookup: CDR1 SNHLY, CDR2 FYNNEI. CDR3 DNA: TGTGCCAGCAGTCAAAACCCGGGAAGCACAGATACGCAGTATTTT. Translated, it gives CASSQNPGSTDTQYF.

The rearrangement joins TRBV11-2 to TRBJ1-5, with D tentatively TRBD1 (5 bases). The CDR3 loop spans 13 amino acids. In germline, CDR1 is SGHAT, CDR2 FQNNGV. V lost 4 bases and J 7 bases, leaving 11 bases between the germline ends. The CDR3 DNA reads TGTGCCAGCAGCTCCCAGGGAAGACAGCCCCAGCATTTT. Its protein is CASSSQGRQPQHF.

This clone was found a few times. The CDR3 sequence: CASSLSRATDTQYF. CDR3 nucleotide sequence: TGTGCCAGCAGCTTAAGCAGGGCAACAGATACGCAGTATTTT. This chain joins TRBV7-3 and TRBJ2-3, with D tentatively TRBD1 (5 bases). The CDR3 is made up of 14 amino acids. CDR1 is SGHTA, CDR2 FQGTGA, per germline. The germline V and J ends were trimmed by 1 base and 3 bases, with 8 bases remaining between them.

The chain uses TRBV5-4 and TRBJ2-5; 9 nucleotides match TRBD1. J lost 5 bases, V lost 4 bases, and 6 bases had no gene match. Germline assignment: CDR1 SGHNT and CDR2 YYREEE (reference sequence). The CDR3 is made up of 14 amino acids. CDR3 residues: CASSTQGALETQYF. In DNA, the CDR3 is TGTGCCAGCAGCACACAGGGGGCTCTGGAGACCCAGTACTTC.

The CDR3 here is CASSWGPGGQPQHF. The CDR3 region has the DNA TGTGCCAGCAGTTGGGGTCCAGGGGGCCAGCCCCAGCATTTT. This chain uses TRBV6-1 with TRBJ1-5, with 8 bases aligning to TRBD1. CDR1 and CDR2 (germline): MNHNS, SASEGT. The V gene end was trimmed by 5 bases and the J gene end by 7 bases; junction bases not matched to a gene: 7. This CDR3 is built from 14 residues.

This clone was counted between two and nine times. The gene calls are TRBV18 and TRBJ2-1, with D possibly TRBD1 on 5 matching bases. The CDR3 is made up of 14 amino acids. Germline V gene lookup returns CDR1 KGHSH and CDR2 LQKENI. V was clipped by 2 bases and J by 1 base, with 6 bases between them. CDR3 nucleotides: TGTGCCAGCTCACCAAGGGGTTCCTACAATGAGCAGTTCTTC. Amino acid sequence: CASSPRGSYNEQFF. The full variable domain, with the rest looked up from reference TRBV18 and TRBJ2-1, is NAGVMQNPRHLVRRRGQEARLRCSPMKGHSHVYWYRQLPEEGLKFMVYLQKENIIDESGMPKERFSAEFPKEGPSILRIQQVVRGDSAAYFCASSPRGSYNEQFFGPGTRLTVL.

Only a few counts were recorded for this clone. The chain links TRBV19 to TRBJ2-5; the match to TRBD2 covers 9 bases. This CDR3 comprises 15 residues. With V trimmed by 3 bases and J by 1 base, 3 bases remained unmatched. Germline CDR1 and CDR2: LNHDA and SQIVND (reference sequence). CDR3 DNA: TGTGCCAGTAGTATTAGCGGGGGACCCCAAGAGACCCAGTACTTC. Protein sequence: CASSISGGPQETQYF.

This clone appeared a few times. The chain uses TRBV5-6 and TRBJ2-7, with TRBD2 as a possible D gene (5 bases). Germline V gives CDR1 SGHDT, CDR2 YYEEEE. The CDR3 covers 13 residues. V gave up 1 base and J gave up 5 bases, with 10 bases separating them. CDR3 sequence: CASSLSGSNEQYF. As DNA, the CDR3 is TGTGCCAGCAGCTTGTCGGGGTCTAACGAGCAGTACTTC.

The V call is TRBV7-8, the J call TRBJ1-2; D remains ambiguous. V gave up 1 base and J gave up 4 bases, with 10 bases separating them. This CDR3 contains 14 residues. Germline V CDR1 and CDR2: SGHVS, FQNEAQ. CDR3 residues: CASSLELPLYGYTF. The CDR3, as DNA: TGTGCCAGCAGCTTAGAGCTCCCGCTCTATGGCTACACCTTC.

The chain joins TRBV7-3 to TRBJ1-1; D perhaps matches TRBD1 (5 bases). The CDR3 is 14 amino acids. Germline lookup yields CDR1 SGHTA and CDR2 FQGTGA. The ends were cut back, 3 bases at V and 3 bases at J, with 11 bases in the middle. The CDR3 DNA is TGTGCCAGCAGCTTCATCAGGGCGGACACTGAAGCTTTCTTT. It codes for CASSFIRADTEAFF.

Regarding this clone: Additional DNA sequences in this sample encode the identical CDR3. This rearrangement joins TRBV5-1 to TRBJ2-2; 9 positions match TRBD2. V lost 4 bases to trimming and J lost 5 bases; unmatched junction nucleotides: 3. The CDR3 consists of 14 residues. Germline values: CDR1 SGHRS, CDR2 YFSETQ. CDR3 nucleotides: TGCGCCAGCAGCCTGGGACTAGCTACCGGGGAGCTGTTTTTT. This gives the protein CASSLGLATGELFF.

This clone was counted ten times or more. The chain recombines TRBV6-6 with TRBJ1-1, with D possibly matching TRBD1 (5 bases). V dropped 8 bases and J dropped 5 bases, with 15 bases sitting between them. From germline, CDR1 is MNHNY and CDR2 SVGAGI (reference sequence). The CDR3 length is 13 residues. CDR3 sequence (DNA): TGTGCCAGCGCCCAGGGTTCCGATACTGAAGCTTTCTTT. Translation gives CASAQGSDTEAFF.

The rearrangement joins TRBV5-4 to TRBJ2-1, with 13 bases lining up with TRBD2. Germline CDR1 and CDR2: SGHNT and YYREEE (reference sequence). The CDR3 is made up of 15 amino acids. V gave up 4 bases and J gave up 7 bases; unmatched junction bases: 5. The CDR3 region has the DNA TGTGCCAGCAGCGCAACTAGCGGGGGGGCAAATGAGCAGTTCTTC. It codes for CASSATSGGANEQFF.

There are many counts of this clone. The chain joins TRBV27 to TRBJ2-7; the match to TRBD2 covers 12 bases. Trimming took 8 bases from V and 3 from J; bases not matched to a gene: 2. CDR1 MNHEY and CDR2 SMNVEV come from the germline V gene (reference sequence). The CDR3 runs to 13 residues. CDR3 coding DNA: TGTGCCAGCTGGACTAGCGGGGACTACGAGCAGTACTTC. It encodes CASWTSGDYEQYF.

The sample holds a few counts of this clone. This chain joins TRBV18 and TRBJ2-5; D may be TRBD1 (5 bases). The CDR3 covers 15 residues. The V end was cut by 1 base, the J end by 1 base, with 10 bases between. In germline, CDR1 is KGHSH, CDR2 LQKENI. The CDR3 sequence is CASSPLTTAQETQYF. Here the CDR3 DNA reads TGTGCCAGCTCACCACTTACGACAGCCCAAGAGACCCAGTACTTC.

This clone showed up many times. The rearrangement joins TRBV5-1 to TRBJ2-3, with TRBD2 as a possible D gene (6 bases). Trimming shortened V by 5 bases and J by 1 base, and 11 bases separated the two germline ends. Germline CDR1 reads SGHRS; CDR2 reads YFSETQ. The CDR3 totals 14 residues. Written as DNA, the CDR3 is TGCGCCAGCAGGAGTGGCGGGGGCACAGATACGCAGTATTTT. It translates to CASRSGGGTDTQYF.

This chain joins TRBV5-1 and TRBJ2-5, with D maybe TRBD1 (5 bases). This CDR3 contains 15 residues. The V gene lost 1 base and the J gene lost 1 base, with 11 bases spanning the gap. The germline gives CDR1 SGHRS, CDR2 YFSETQ. The CDR3 DNA is TGCGCCAGCAGCTTGTTCCCAGGGTCCCAAGAGACCCAGTACTTC. This translates into CASSLFPGSQETQYF.

The rearrangement uses TRBV11-2 and TRBJ2-1; 7 bases agree with TRBD2. Germline V CDR1 and CDR2: SGHAT, FQNNGV. V dropped 6 bases and J dropped 0; count of bases not matched to a gene: 5. This CDR3 contains 15 residues. The CDR3 coding sequence is TGTGCCAGCAGGATCGGGGGGAGCTCCTACAATGAGCAGTTCTTC. This gives the protein CASRIGGSSYNEQFF.

The chain uses TRBV28 and TRBJ1-1; a weak D match, TRBD1 (6 bases). Looked up from germline, CDR1 is MDHEN and CDR2 is SYDVKM. The CDR3 is made up of 12 amino acids. V dropped 6 bases and J dropped 6 bases, with 11 bases sitting between them. In nucleotides, the CDR3 is TGTGCCAGCAGAGTAGGGGGGGCTGAAGCTTTCTTT. Residues: CASRVGGAEAFF.